This T cell receptor (beta chain) comes out of a study of control samples from healthy donors and cancer patients. Germline V CDR1 and CDR2: KGHDR, SFDVKD. The CDR3 contains 17 residues. Of note for this clone: One end of the junction is discordant with germline, which a read error may explain.

The assay was immunoSEQ multiplex PCR, and TCRdb's table has in-frame clones only and misses some. The profile shows roughly 23,000 clones, 83% of them singletons. The sample consisted of PBMCs. V is TRBV24-1 and J is TRBJ2-3, with 7 bases aligning to TRBD2. The sequence was obtained from a man aged 55 to 69 with head and neck cancer. As DNA, the CDR3 is TGTGCCACCAGTGGTTTGAGACGGGGGGAGAGCACAGATACGCAGTATTTT. Translated, it gives CATSGLRRGESTDTQYF.